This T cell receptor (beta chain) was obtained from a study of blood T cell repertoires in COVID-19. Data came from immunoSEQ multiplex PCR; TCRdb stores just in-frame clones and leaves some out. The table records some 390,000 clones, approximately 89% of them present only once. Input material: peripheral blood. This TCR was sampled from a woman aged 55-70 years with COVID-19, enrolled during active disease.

Here the CDR3 DNA reads TGTGCCAGCAGCTTAATAGCGGGGGCCCTGGGTAATGAGCAGTTCTTC. It codes for CASSLIAGALGNEQFF. J is TRBJ2-1 and V is TRBV7-9, with 9 bases that match TRBD2. This CDR3 comprises 16 residues. The V segment lost 2 bases and the J segment 7 bases; nucleotides outside the gene matches: 9. Germline CDR1 and CDR2: SEHNR and FQNEAQ (reference sequence).